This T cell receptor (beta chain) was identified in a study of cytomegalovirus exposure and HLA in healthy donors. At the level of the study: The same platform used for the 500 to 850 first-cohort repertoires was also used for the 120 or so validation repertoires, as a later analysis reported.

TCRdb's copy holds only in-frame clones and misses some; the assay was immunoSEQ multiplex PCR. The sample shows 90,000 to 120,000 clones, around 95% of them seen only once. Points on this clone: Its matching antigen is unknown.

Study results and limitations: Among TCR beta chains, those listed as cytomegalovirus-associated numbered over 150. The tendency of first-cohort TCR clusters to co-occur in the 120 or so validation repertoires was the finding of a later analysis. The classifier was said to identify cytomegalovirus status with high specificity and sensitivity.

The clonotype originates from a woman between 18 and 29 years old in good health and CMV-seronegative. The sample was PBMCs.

This CDR3 is CASSFLGQGGEKLFF. The CDR3 region has the DNA TGCGCCAGCAGCTTCCTCGGACAGGGAGGGGAAAAACTGTTTTTT. The rearrangement joins TRBV5-1 to TRBJ1-4, with 8 bases that match TRBD1. The ends lost 2 bases at V and 8 bases at J; junction bases unmatched: 8. Germline CDR1 SGHRS, CDR2 YFSETQ. The CDR3 consists of 15 residues.